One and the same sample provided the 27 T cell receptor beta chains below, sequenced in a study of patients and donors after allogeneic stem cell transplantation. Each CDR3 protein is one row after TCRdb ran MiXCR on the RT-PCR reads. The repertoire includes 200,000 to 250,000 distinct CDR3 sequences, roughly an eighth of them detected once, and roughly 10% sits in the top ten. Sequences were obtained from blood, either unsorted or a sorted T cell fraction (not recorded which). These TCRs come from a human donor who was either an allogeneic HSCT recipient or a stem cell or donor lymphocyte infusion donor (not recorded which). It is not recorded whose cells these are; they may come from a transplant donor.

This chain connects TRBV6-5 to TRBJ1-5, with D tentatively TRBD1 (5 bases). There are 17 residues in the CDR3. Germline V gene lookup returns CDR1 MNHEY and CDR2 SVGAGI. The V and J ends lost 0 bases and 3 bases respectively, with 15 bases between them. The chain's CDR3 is CASSYSRSTANNQPQHF. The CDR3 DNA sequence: TGTGCCAGCAGTTACTCTCGGTCGACAGCTAACAATCAGCCCCAGCATTTT.

The CDR3 DNA reads TGTGCCAGCAGCTTGGGACTAGCGGGGGCCTCAGATACGCAGTATTTT. This encodes CASSLGLAGASDTQYF. V and J are TRBV7-6 and TRBJ2-3; 14 nucleotides align to TRBD2. This CDR3 is 16 amino acids long. Germline V gene sequence: CDR1 SGHVS, CDR2 FNYEAQ. The V and J ends lost 3 bases and 4 bases, in that order; junction bases with no gene match: 3.

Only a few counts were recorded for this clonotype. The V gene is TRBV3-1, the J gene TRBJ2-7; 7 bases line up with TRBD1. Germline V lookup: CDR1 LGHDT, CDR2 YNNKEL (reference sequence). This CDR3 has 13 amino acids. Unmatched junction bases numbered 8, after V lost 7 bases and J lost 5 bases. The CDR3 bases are TGTGCCAGCACCAGACAGGGATCGGACGAGCAGTACTTC. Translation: CASTRQGSDEQYF.

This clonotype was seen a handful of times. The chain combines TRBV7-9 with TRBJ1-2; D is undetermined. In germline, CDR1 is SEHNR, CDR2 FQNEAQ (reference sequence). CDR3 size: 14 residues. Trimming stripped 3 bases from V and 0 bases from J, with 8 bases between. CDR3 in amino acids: CASSFRDPNYGYTF. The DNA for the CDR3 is TGTGCCAGCAGCTTCAGAGATCCTAACTATGGCTACACCTTC.

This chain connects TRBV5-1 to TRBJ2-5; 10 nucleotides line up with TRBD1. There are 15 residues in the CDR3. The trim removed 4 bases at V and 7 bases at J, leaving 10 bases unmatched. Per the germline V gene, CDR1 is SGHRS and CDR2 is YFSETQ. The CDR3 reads CASSTPGQGKGTQYF. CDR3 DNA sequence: TGCGCCAGCAGCACACCGGGACAGGGGAAAGGGACCCAGTACTTC. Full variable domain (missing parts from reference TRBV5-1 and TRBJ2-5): KAGVTQTPRYLIKTRGQQVTLSCSPISGHRSVSWYQQTPGQGLQFLFEYFSETQRNKGNFPGRFSGRQFSNSRSEMNVSTLELGDSALYLCASSTPGQGKGTQYFGPGTRLLVL.

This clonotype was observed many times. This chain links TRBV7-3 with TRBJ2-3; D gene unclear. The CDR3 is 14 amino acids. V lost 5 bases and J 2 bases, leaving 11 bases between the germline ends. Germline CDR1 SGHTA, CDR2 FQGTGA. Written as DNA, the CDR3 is TGTGCCAGCAGCGCAGGAGACCCCACAGATACGCAGTATTTT. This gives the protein CASSAGDPTDTQYF.

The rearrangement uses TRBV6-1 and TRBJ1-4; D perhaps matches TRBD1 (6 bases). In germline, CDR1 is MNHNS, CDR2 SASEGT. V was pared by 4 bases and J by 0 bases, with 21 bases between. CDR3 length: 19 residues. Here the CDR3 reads CASSVLGGARGSTNEKLFF. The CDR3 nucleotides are TGTGCCAGCAGTGTCTTGGGGGGGGCGCGAGGTTCAACTAATGAAAAACTGTTTTTT.

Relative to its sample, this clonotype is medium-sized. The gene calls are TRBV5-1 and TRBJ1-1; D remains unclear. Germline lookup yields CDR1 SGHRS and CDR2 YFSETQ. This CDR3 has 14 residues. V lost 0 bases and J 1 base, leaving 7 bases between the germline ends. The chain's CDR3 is CASSLDSQNTEAFF. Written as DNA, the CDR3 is TGCGCCAGCAGCTTGGACAGCCAGAACACTGAAGCTTTCTTT.

CDR3 DNA sequence: TGTGCCAGCGAGGAGGGGGCTTCCTTTATGAACACTGAAGCTTTCTTT. Amino acid sequence: CASEEGASFMNTEAFF. This rearrangement joins TRBV6-1 to TRBJ1-1, with 7 nucleotides matching TRBD1. Germline V gene sequence: CDR1 MNHNS, CDR2 SASEGT. Trimming cost V 8 bases and J 0 bases; bases outside gene matches: 12. This CDR3 comprises 16 residues.

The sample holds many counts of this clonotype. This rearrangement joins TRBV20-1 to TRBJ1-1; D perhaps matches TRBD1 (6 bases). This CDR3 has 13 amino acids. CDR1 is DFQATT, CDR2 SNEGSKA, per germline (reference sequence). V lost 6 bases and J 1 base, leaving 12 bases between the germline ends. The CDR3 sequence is CSAPDRRNTEAFF. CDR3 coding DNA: TGCAGTGCCCCAGACAGGAGGAACACTGAAGCTTTCTTT.

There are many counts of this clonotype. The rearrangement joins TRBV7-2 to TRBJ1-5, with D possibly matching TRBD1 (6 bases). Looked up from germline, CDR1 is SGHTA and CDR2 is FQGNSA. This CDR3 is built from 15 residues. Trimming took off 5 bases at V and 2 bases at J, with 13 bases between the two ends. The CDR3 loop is CASSPVGGGNQPQHF. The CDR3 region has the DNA TGTGCCAGCAGCCCCGTAGGGGGGGGCAATCAGCCCCAGCATTTT.

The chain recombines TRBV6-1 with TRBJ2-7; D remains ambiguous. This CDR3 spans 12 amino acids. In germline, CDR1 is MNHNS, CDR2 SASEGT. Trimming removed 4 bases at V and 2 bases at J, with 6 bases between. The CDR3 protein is CASSVVTYEQYF. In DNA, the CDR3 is TGTGCCAGCAGTGTTGTTACCTACGAGCAGTACTTC.

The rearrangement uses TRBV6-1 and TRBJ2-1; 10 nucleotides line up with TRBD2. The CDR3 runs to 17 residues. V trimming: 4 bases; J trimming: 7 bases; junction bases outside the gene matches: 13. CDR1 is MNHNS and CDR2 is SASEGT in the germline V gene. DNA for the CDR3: TGTGCCAGCAGTGCAAACCAAGCGGGAGGGCCGTGGAATGAGCAGTTCTTC. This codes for CASSANQAGGPWNEQFF.

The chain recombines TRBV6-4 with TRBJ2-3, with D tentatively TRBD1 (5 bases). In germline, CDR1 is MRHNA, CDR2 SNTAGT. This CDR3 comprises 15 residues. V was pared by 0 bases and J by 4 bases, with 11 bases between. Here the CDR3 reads CASSDSVEGADTQYF. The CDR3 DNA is TGTGCCAGCAGTGACTCGGTCGAAGGGGCAGATACGCAGTATTTT.

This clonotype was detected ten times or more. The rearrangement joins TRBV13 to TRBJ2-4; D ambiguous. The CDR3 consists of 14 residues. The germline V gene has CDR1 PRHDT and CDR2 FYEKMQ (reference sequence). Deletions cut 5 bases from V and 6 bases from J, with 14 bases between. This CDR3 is CASSTRTDINIQYF. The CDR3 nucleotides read TGTGCCAGCAGCACGCGGACGGATATAAACATTCAGTACTTC. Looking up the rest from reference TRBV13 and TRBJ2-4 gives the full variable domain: AAGVIQSPRHLIKEKRETATLKCYPIPRHDTVYWYQQGPGQDPQFLISFYEKMQSDKGSIPDRFSAQQFSDYHSELNMSSLELGDSALYFCASSTRTDINIQYFGAGTRLSVL.

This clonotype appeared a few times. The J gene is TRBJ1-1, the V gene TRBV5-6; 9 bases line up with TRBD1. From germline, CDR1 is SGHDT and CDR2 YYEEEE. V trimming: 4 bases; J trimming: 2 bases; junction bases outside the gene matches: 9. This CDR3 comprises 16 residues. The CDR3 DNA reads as TGTGCCAGCAGCGGGATGGGACAGGGCCGAAACACTGAAGCTTTCTTT. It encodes CASSGMGQGRNTEAFF. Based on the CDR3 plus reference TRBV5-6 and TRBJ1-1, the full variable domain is DAGVTQSPTHLIKTRGQQVTLRCSPKSGHDTVSWYQQALGQGPQFIFQYYEEEERQRGNFPDRFSGHQFPNYSSELNVNALLLGDSALYLCASSGMGQGRNTEAFFGQGTRLTVV.

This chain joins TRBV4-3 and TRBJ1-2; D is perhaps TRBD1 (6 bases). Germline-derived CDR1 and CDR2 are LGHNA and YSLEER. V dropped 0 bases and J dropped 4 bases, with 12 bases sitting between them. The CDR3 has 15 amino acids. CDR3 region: CASSQDLQGTYGYTF. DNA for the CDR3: TGCGCCAGCAGCCAAGATCTTCAGGGGACCTATGGCTACACCTTC.

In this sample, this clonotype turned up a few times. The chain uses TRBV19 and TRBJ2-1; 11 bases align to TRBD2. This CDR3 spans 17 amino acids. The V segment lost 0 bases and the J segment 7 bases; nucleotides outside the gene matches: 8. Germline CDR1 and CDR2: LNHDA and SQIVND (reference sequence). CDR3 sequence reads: CASSIDLASGRWNEQFF. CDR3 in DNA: TGTGCCAGTAGTATAGATTTGGCTAGCGGGAGGTGGAATGAGCAGTTCTTC.

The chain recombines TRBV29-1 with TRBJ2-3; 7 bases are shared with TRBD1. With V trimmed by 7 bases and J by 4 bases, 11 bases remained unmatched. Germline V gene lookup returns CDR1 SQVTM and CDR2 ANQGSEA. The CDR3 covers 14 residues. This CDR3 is CSAGVGQISDTQYF. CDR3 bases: TGCAGCGCCGGTGTGGGACAGATTTCAGATACGCAGTATTTT.

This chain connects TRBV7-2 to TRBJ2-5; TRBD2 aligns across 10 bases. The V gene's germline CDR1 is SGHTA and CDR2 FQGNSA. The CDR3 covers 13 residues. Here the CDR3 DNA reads TGTCCCGTAGCGGGGGGTTCCCAAGAGACCCAGTACTTC. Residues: CPVAGGSQETQYF.

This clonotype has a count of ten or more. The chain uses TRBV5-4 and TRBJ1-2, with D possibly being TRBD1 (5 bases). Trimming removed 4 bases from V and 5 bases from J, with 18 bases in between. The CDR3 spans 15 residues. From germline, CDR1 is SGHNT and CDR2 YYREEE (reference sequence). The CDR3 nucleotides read TGTGCCAGCAGCCCAACTTCACAGGAGCTATATGGCTACACCTTC. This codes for CASSPTSQELYGYTF.

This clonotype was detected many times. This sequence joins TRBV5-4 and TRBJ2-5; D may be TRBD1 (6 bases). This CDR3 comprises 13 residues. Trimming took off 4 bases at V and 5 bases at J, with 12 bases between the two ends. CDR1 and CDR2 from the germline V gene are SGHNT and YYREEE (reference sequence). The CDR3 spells CASSLGQPETQYF. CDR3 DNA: TGTGCCAGCAGCCTAGGACAGCCCGAGACCCAGTACTTC.

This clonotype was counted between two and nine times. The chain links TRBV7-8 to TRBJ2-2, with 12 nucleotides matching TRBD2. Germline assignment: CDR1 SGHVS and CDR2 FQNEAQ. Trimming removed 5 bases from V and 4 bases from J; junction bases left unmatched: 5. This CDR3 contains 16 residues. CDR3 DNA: TGTGCCAGCAGCGTACTAGCGGGAGGAACCACCGGGGAGCTGTTTTTT. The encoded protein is CASSVLAGGTTGELFF.

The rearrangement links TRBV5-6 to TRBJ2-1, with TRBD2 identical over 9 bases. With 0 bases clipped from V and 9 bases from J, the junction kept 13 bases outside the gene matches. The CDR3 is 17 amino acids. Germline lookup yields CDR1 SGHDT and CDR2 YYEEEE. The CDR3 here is CASSLALMRRGGGEQFF. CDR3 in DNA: TGTGCCAGCAGCTTGGCCTTGATGCGGCGGGGGGGCGGTGAGCAGTTCTTC.

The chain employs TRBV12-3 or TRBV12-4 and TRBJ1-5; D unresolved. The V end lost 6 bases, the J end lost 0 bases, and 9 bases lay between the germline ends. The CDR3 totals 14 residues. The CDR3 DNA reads TGTGCCAGCAGCAGGTTTTTTAGCAATCAGCCCCAGCATTTT. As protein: CASSRFFSNQPQHF.

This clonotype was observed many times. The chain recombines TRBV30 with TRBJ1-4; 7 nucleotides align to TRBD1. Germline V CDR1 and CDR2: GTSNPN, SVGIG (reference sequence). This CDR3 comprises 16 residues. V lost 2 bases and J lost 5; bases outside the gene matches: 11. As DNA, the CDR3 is TGTGCCTGGAGTCAAGGCAGGGGGATGGCGAATGAAAAACTGTTTTTT. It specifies CAWSQGRGMANEKLFF.

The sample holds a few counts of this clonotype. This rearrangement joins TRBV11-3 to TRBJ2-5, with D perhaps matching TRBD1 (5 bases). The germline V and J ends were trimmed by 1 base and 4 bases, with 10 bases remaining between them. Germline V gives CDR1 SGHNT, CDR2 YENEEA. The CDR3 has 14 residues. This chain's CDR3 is CASSLGGYRETQYF. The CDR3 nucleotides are TGTGCCAGCAGCTTAGGGGGCTACAGAGAGACCCAGTACTTC.